A selection of T cell receptor beta chains follows, all from one sample in a study of blood T cell repertoires in COVID-19. Libraries were prepared by immunoSEQ multiplex PCR; TCRdb keeps only in-frame clonotypes and omits some of them. The sample includes 490,000 or so clones, less than 90% of them seen just once. The specimen was PBMCs or T cells enriched from blood (not recorded which). The source is a woman in her sixties or seventies who had recovered from COVID-19. CDR3s include the opening cysteine and the closing phenylalanine or tryptophan. D genes are given only for firm matches. Size values are once, few and many counts, or a class for expanded clones, and some rows have none.

j_gene: TRBJ2-7; d_gene: -; v_gene: TRBV3-1/TRBV3-2; abundance: -; CDR3nt: TGTGCCAGCAGCCAAGGGGACTGGTCCTACGAGCAGTACTTC; CDR3aa: CASSQGDWSYEQYF
j_gene: TRBJ1-3; d_gene: -; v_gene: TRBV27; abundance: -; CDR3nt: TGTGCCAGCAGTTTTCAGAGGGCCCGCATATATTTT; CDR3aa: CASSFQRARIYF
j_gene: TRBJ2-3; d_gene: TRBD2; v_gene: TRBV5-1; abundance: -; CDR3nt: TGCGCCAGCAGCTTGTACGGGGGGGCCGGGGATACGCAGTATTTT; CDR3aa: CASSLYGGAGDTQYF
j_gene: TRBJ2-5; d_gene: -; v_gene: TRBV7-6; abundance: many; CDR3nt: TGTGCCAGCAGCTTTGACAGGGAGGTGGAGACCCAGTACTTC; CDR3aa: CASSFDREVETQYF
j_gene: TRBJ2-3; d_gene: -; v_gene: TRBV6-5; abundance: once; CDR3nt: TGTGCCACCCGGGGGTTGGGCACAGATACGCAGTATTTT; CDR3aa: CATRGLGTDTQYF
j_gene: TRBJ2-3; d_gene: -; v_gene: TRBV5-1; abundance: -; CDR3nt: TGCGCCAGCAGCTTGTCCGGGAGCACAGATACGCAGTATTTT; CDR3aa: CASSLSGSTDTQYF
j_gene: TRBJ2-5; d_gene: TRBD1; v_gene: TRBV6-1; abundance: -; CDR3nt: TGTGCCAGCAGTGATAACAGGGGTAGGGAGACCCAGTACTTC; CDR3aa: CASSDNRGRETQYF
j_gene: TRBJ1-2; d_gene: -; v_gene: TRBV5-4; abundance: -; CDR3nt: TGTGCCAGCAGCGGGGGGGAGAACTATGGCTACACCTTC; CDR3aa: CASSGGENYGYTF
j_gene: TRBJ2-3; d_gene: -; v_gene: TRBV28; abundance: -; CDR3nt: TGTGCCAGCAGTTTATCAGGCTCTCAGGGGTCTCTGAGCACAGATACGCAGTATTTT; CDR3aa: CASSLSGSQGSLSTDTQYF
j_gene: TRBJ2-5; d_gene: TRBD1; v_gene: TRBV18; abundance: -; CDR3nt: TGTGCCAGCTCACCCCTGGGACAGGGACAAGAGACCCAGTACTTC; CDR3aa: CASSPLGQGQETQYF
j_gene: TRBJ2-7; d_gene: TRBD1; v_gene: TRBV5-8; abundance: -; CDR3nt: TGTGCCAGCAGCTTGGGACAGGGGAGGTACGAGCAGTACTTC; CDR3aa: CASSLGQGRYEQYF
j_gene: TRBJ2-1; d_gene: -; v_gene: TRBV11-2; abundance: -; CDR3nt: TGTGCCAGCAGCCTGGCCGGGTTCTCCTACAATGAGCAGTTCTTC; CDR3aa: CASSLAGFSYNEQFF
j_gene: TRBJ2-3; d_gene: -; v_gene: TRBV7-2; abundance: -; CDR3nt: TGTGCCAGCAGCTTAGTGTGGGGCCCAGATACGCAGTATTTT; CDR3aa: CASSLVWGPDTQYF
j_gene: TRBJ2-3; d_gene: -; v_gene: TRBV10-2; abundance: -; CDR3nt: TGCGCCAGCAGTGAACCGGACAGCACTAGCACAGATACGCAGTATTTT; CDR3aa: CASSEPDSTSTDTQYF
j_gene: TRBJ2-7; d_gene: TRBD2; v_gene: TRBV9; abundance: -; CDR3nt: TGTGCCAGCAGCGTAGCCGGAAGCGGGGGATACTACGAGCAGTACTTC; CDR3aa: CASSVAGSGGYYEQYF
j_gene: TRBJ1-6; d_gene: -; v_gene: TRBV10-3; abundance: -; CDR3nt: TGTGCCACCTGTGACGGGGGAATATATGGTTCACCCCTCCACTTT; CDR3aa: CATCDGGIYGSPLHF
j_gene: TRBJ1-4; d_gene: -; v_gene: TRBV2; abundance: -; CDR3nt: TGTGCCAGCCTGGAGGGGAATGAAAAACTGTTTTTT; CDR3aa: CASLEGNEKLFF
j_gene: TRBJ2-7; d_gene: TRBD2; v_gene: TRBV2; abundance: -; CDR3nt: TGTGCCAGCAGCGCCCGACTAGCGGGGTCCTACGAGCAGTACTTC; CDR3aa: CASSARLAGSYEQYF